A single sample gave rise to the 22 T cell receptor beta chains below, sequenced in a study of identical twins. TCRdb redid the calling of the 5' RACE reads with MiXCR, one entry per CDR3 protein. The sample has about 220,000 distinct CDR3 sequences; more than 6.5% are singletons. These data were also filed under a second study, of yellow fever vaccine responses in identical twins.

Input material: memory (CD45RO+) T cells sorted from blood. All receptors derive from a woman between 18 and 29 years old in good health.

This clonotype was seen a handful of times. This chain connects TRBV7-2 to TRBJ2-3; 7 nucleotides match TRBD1. This CDR3 is built from 16 residues. Germline values: CDR1 SGHTA, CDR2 FQGNSA. Trimming took 5 bases from V and 2 from J; bases not matched to a gene: 10. The CDR3 nucleotides read TGTGCCAGCAGCCAAAAGACAGGGTCACACACAGATACGCAGTATTTT. It translates to CASSQKTGSHTDTQYF.

This clonotype was observed at least ten times. The chain couples TRBV9 to TRBJ2-7; D gene uncertain. V shed 3 bases and J shed 2 bases, with 18 bases lying between them. CDR3 length: 16 amino acids. Germline V gene sequence: CDR1 SGDLS, CDR2 YYNGEE. CDR3 in DNA: TGTGCCAGCAGCGCACCGATAAGGAGAGGACCCTACGAGCAGTACTTC. This translates into CASSAPIRRGPYEQYF.

In its sample, this clonotype was seen many times. The chain combines TRBV3-1 with TRBJ1-2; TRBD1 is a possible D gene (6 bases). CDR3 size: 13 residues. With 6 bases removed from V and 1 base from J, the gap between germline ends came to 9 bases. Germline V gene lookup returns CDR1 LGHDT and CDR2 YNNKEL (reference sequence). The CDR3 here is CASSEDSNYGYTF. As DNA, the CDR3 is TGTGCCAGCAGTGAGGACAGTAACTATGGCTACACCTTC.

Only a few counts were recorded for this clonotype. V and J are TRBV4-3 and TRBJ2-2, with 8 bases that match TRBD2. Germline V gene lookup returns CDR1 LGHNA and CDR2 YSLEER. The CDR3 covers 16 residues. The junction had 3 bases not matched to a gene; V was cut back by 0 bases and J by 3 bases. The chain's CDR3 is CASSQDLLADTGELFF. For the CDR3, the DNA is TGCGCCAGCAGCCAAGATTTACTAGCGGACACCGGGGAGCTGTTTTTT.

This clonotype was seen more than once but under ten times. The chain joins TRBV27 to TRBJ2-1; TRBD2 matches 11 bases. The V gene's germline CDR1 is MNHEY and CDR2 SMNVEV (reference sequence). CDR3 length: 18 amino acids. J gave up 3 bases and V 7 bases, and 14 bases lay outside the gene matches. The CDR3, as DNA: TGTGCCAGCACCAAGAGGGCTAGCGGGGGGCCAATCTACAATGAGCAGTTCTTC. It codes for CASTKRASGGPIYNEQFF.

In its sample, this clonotype was seen once. A much larger clone differs by one base, so this may be a read error. The V gene is TRBV25-1, the J gene TRBJ2-3; the match to TRBD1 covers 8 bases. The V gene's germline CDR1 is MGHDK and CDR2 SYGVNS. CDR3 length equals 16 residues. J was trimmed by 4 bases and V by 6 bases; bases with no gene match: 12. This CDR3 is CASRISGAGGADTQYF. CDR3 DNA: TGTGCCAGCAGAATTTCCGGGGCAGGGGGCGCAGATACGCAGTATTTT.

This clonotype was seen many times. The chain has TRBV28 and TRBJ2-7; either TRBD1 or TRBD2 may supply D (5 bases each). V lost 5 bases, J lost 5 bases, and 16 bases lay in between. The V gene's germline CDR1 is MDHEN and CDR2 SYDVKM. There are 14 residues in the CDR3. The CDR3 loop reads CASSPRAGANEQYF. The CDR3 DNA is TGTGCCAGCAGTCCTAGGGCCGGGGCGAACGAGCAGTACTTC.

The chain recombines TRBV11-1 with TRBJ2-2, with D perhaps being TRBD1 or TRBD2 (5 bases each). The V end lost 0 bases, the J end lost 2 bases, and 16 bases lay between the germline ends. The CDR3 sequence is 18 residues long. CDR1 is SGHAT and CDR2 is FQDESV in the germline V gene (reference sequence). The CDR3 DNA reads TGTGCCAGCAGCTTAGCACTCCTCGACCGGGACAACACCGGGGAGCTGTTTTTT. Its translation is CASSLALLDRDNTGELFF.

Ten or more counts support this clonotype. This chain uses TRBV15 with TRBJ2-4; either TRBD1 or TRBD2 may supply D (5 bases each). The germline CDR1 and CDR2 sequences are LNHNV and YYDKDF (reference sequence). The ends were cut back, 5 bases at V and 5 bases at J, with 16 bases in the middle. The length of the CDR3 is 15 residues. CDR3 sequence: CATSGGLGSQNIQYF. The CDR3 bases are TGTGCCACCAGCGGGGGTTTGGGGAGCCAAAACATTCAGTACTTC.

This clonotype was seen more than once but under ten times. The chain recombines TRBV29-1 with TRBJ2-1; 8 bases agree with TRBD1. Germline V gives CDR1 SQVTM, CDR2 ANQGSEA. CDR3 length: 14 amino acids. With V trimmed by 4 bases and J by 7 bases, 9 bases remained unmatched. In DNA, the CDR3 is TGCAGCGTTGGGCAGGGGGCTCTGGTAAATGAGCAGTTCTTC. Its protein product is CSVGQGALVNEQFF.

The chain joins TRBV10-2 to TRBJ2-5; D is possibly TRBD1 (5 bases). Per the germline V gene, CDR1 is WSHSY and CDR2 is SAAADI. This CDR3 spans 11 amino acids. V was pared by 3 bases and J by 9 bases, with 8 bases between. CDR3 nucleotide sequence: TGCGCCAGCAGTGACTTGGGGCCCCAGTACTTC. It codes for CASSDLGPQYF.

The chain has TRBV28 and TRBJ2-3; D is unclear. From germline, CDR1 is MDHEN and CDR2 SYDVKM. The CDR3 extends over 14 amino acids. V was trimmed by 7 bases and J by 1 base, leaving 12 bases between them. CDR3 sequence reads: CASKPVARTDTQYF. For the CDR3, the DNA is TGTGCCAGCAAACCGGTTGCCCGCACAGATACGCAGTATTTT.

This clonotype was seen at least ten times. This sequence joins TRBV9 and TRBJ1-6; D uncertain. CDR1 is SGDLS and CDR2 is YYNGEE in the germline V gene. V was clipped by 4 bases and J by 0 bases, with 8 bases between them. CDR3 length equals 15 residues. The CDR3: CASSPDGSYNSPLHF. CDR3 DNA sequence: TGTGCCAGCAGCCCGGACGGCTCCTATAATTCACCCCTCCACTTT. The full variable domain, its missing parts supplied by reference TRBV9 and TRBJ1-6, is DSGVTQTPKHLITATGQRVTLRCSPRSGDLSVYWYQQSLDQGLQFLIQYYNGEERAKGNILERFSAQQFPDLHSELNLSSLELGDSALYFCASSPDGSYNSPLHFGNGTRLTVT.

In this sample, this clonotype turned up a few times. V usage is TRBV6-1 and J usage is TRBJ2-3, with 7 bases aligning to TRBD1. The CDR3 is made up of 15 amino acids. Germline values: CDR1 MNHNS, CDR2 SASEGT. The V gene end was trimmed by 6 bases and the J gene end by 5 bases; junction bases not matched to a gene: 11. CDR3 nucleotide sequence: TGTGCCAGCAGCCGTCGTGAGACAGGGCGAGATACGCAGTATTTT. Translating gives CASSRRETGRDTQYF.

This clonotype was seen ten or more times. J is TRBJ2-2 and V is TRBV20-1; TRBD1 agrees at 7 bases. This CDR3 is built from 15 residues. Germline loops: CDR1 DFQATT, CDR2 SNEGSKA (reference sequence). V lost 6 bases to trimming and J lost 0 bases; unmatched junction nucleotides: 7. This CDR3 reads CSALTGRTNTGELFF. CDR3 DNA sequence: TGCAGTGCCCTGACAGGGAGAACGAACACCGGGGAGCTGTTTTTT.

This clonotype was observed many times. This chain uses TRBV6-2 or TRBV6-3 with TRBJ2-7, with 8 nucleotides matching TRBD2. Germline CDR1 is MNHEY and CDR2 is SVGEGT. Losses at the gene ends were 7 bases for V and 3 bases for J; bases not matched to a gene: 8. The CDR3 has 14 residues. The DNA of the CDR3 is TGTGCCAGCACACCGGGACTAGAAGGCTACGAGCAGTACTTC. This translates into CASTPGLEGYEQYF.

This chain uses TRBV15 with TRBJ1-6; tentative D call: TRBD1 (5 bases). The V end lost 3 bases, the J end lost 8 bases, and 11 bases lay between the germline ends. Germline CDR1 is LNHNV and CDR2 is YYDKDF (reference sequence). This CDR3 region has 14 residues. The DNA for the CDR3 is TGTGCCACCAGCAGCGCGGGAGGGGATTCACCCCTCCACTTT. Amino acid sequence: CATSSAGGDSPLHF.

This clonotype was detected a few times. The CDR3 reads CASSLRQGASDTQYF. DNA for the CDR3: TGTGCCAGCAGTTTGAGACAGGGGGCTTCAGATACGCAGTATTTT. J is TRBJ2-3 and V is TRBV12-3 or TRBV12-4; 10 bases fit TRBD1. This CDR3 is 15 amino acids long. Germline trimming cut 3 bases from V and 4 bases from J; bases unmatched to any gene: 4.

There are many counts of this clonotype. CDR3 DNA: TGCAGTGCTAGAGATTCCCCAGATACGCAGTATTTT. Amino acids: CSARDSPDTQYF. This chain connects TRBV20-1 to TRBJ2-3; D unclear. The V end was cut by 0 bases, the J end by 4 bases, with 5 bases between. This CDR3 spans 12 amino acids. The germline gives CDR1 DFQATT, CDR2 SNEGSKA (reference sequence).

In its sample, this clonotype was seen many times. This sequence joins TRBV12-3 or TRBV12-4 and TRBJ2-7; D perhaps matches TRBD2 (5 bases). The CDR3 is made up of 13 amino acids. Trimming shortened V by 1 base and J by 5 bases, and 9 bases separated the two germline ends. The CDR3 nucleotides are TGTGCCAGCAGTTTAGGGACTCTCAACGAGCAGTACTTC. It codes for CASSLGTLNEQYF.

This clonotype has a count of ten or more. The rearrangement links TRBV7-2 to TRBJ2-7; D is possibly TRBD2 (5 bases). Trimming stripped 2 bases from V and 6 bases from J, with 20 bases between. CDR3 size: 16 residues. Germline CDR1 and CDR2: SGHTA and FQGNSA. DNA for the CDR3: TGTGCCAGCAGCTTACCGTCGGAGGCCCTCATCCGCGAGCAGTACTTC. Protein sequence: CASSLPSEALIREQYF. Filled out from reference TRBV7-2 and TRBJ2-7, the complete variable domain reads GAGVSQSPSNKVTEKGKDVELRCDPISGHTALYWYRQSLGQGLEFLIYFQGNSAPDKSGLPSDRFSAERTGGSVSTLTIQRTQQEDSAVYLCASSLPSEALIREQYFGPGTRLTVT.

This clonotype was counted a few times. The rearrangement links TRBV5-1 to TRBJ2-1; D not resolved. The CDR3 is 14 amino acids. Germline CDR1 SGHRS, CDR2 YFSETQ. V was pared by 1 base and J by 9 bases, with 14 bases between. Here the CDR3 reads CASSLNTVQSEQFF. The CDR3 region has the DNA TGCGCCAGCAGCTTGAATACGGTTCAGAGTGAGCAGTTCTTC.